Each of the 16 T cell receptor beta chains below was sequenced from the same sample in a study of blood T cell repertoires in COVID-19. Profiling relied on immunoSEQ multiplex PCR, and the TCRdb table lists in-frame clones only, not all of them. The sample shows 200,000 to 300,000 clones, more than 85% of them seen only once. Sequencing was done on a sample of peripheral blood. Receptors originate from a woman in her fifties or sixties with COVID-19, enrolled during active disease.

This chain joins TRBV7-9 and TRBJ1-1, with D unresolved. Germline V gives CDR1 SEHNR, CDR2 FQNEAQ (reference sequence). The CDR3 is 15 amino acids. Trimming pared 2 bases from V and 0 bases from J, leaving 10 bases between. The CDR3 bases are TGTGCCAGCAGCTTAAGTAAACTGATGAACACTGAAGCTTTCTTT. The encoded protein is CASSLSKLMNTEAFF.

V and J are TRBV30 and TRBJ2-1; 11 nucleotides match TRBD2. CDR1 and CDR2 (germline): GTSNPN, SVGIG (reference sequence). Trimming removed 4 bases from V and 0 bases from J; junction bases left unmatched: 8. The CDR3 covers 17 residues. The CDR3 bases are TGTGCCTGGACTTTAGCGGGAGGGTTAAGCTCCTACAATGAGCAGTTCTTC. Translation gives CAWTLAGGLSSYNEQFF.

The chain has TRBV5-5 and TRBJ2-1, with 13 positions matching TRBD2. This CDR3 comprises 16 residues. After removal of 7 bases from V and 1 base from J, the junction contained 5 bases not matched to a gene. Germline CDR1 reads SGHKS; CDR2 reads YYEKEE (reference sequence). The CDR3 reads CASELLAGGSYNEQFF. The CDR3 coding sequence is TGTGCCAGCGAATTACTAGCGGGAGGGTCCTACAATGAGCAGTTCTTC.

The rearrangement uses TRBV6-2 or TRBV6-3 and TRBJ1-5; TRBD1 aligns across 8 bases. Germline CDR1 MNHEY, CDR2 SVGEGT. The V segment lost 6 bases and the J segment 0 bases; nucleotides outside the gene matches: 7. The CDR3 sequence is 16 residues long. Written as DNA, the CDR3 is TGTGCCAGCAGCGGACAGGGAGGGTTTAGCAATCAGCCCCAGCATTTT. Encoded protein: CASSGQGGFSNQPQHF.

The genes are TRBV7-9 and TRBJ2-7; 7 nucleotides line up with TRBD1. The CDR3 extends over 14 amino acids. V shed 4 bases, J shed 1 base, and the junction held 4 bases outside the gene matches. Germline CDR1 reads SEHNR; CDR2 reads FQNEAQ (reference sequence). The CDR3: CASSSRDRSYEQYF. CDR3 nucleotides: TGTGCCAGCAGCTCCCGGGACAGATCCTACGAGCAGTACTTC.

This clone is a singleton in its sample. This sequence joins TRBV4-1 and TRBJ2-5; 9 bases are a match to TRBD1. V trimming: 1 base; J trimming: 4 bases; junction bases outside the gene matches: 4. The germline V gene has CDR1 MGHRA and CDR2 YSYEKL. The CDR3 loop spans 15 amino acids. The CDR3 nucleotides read TGCGCCAGCAGCCAAGGGTGGACAGGGGTAGAGACCCAGTACTTC. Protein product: CASSQGWTGVETQYF.

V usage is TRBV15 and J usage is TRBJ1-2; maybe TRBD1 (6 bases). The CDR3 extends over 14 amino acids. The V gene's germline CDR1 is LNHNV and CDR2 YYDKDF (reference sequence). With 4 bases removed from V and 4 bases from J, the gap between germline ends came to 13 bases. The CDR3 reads CATSTEKGGYGYTF. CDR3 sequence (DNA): TGTGCCACCAGCACCGAAAAAGGGGGCTATGGCTACACCTTC. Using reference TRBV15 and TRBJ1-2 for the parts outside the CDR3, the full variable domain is DAMVIQNPRYQVTQFGKPVTLSCSQTLNHNVMYWYQQKSSQAPKLLFHYYDKDFNNEADTPDNFQSRRPNTSFCFLDIRSPGLGDTAMYLCATSTEKGGYGYTFGSGTRLTVV.

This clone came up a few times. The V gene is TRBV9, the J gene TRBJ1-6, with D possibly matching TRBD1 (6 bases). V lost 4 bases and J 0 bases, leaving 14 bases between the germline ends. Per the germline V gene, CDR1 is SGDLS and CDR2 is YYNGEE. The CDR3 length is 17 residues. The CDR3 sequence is CASSLRQESSYNSPLHF. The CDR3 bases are TGTGCCAGCAGCCTAAGACAGGAGAGCTCCTATAATTCACCCCTCCACTTT.

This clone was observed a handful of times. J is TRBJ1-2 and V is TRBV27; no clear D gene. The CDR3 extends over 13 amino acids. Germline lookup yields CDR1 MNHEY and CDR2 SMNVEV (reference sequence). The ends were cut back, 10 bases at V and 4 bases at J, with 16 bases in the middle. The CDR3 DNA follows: TGTGCCACCTCACCCTTAGGCGGCTATGGCTACACCTTC. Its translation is CATSPLGGYGYTF.

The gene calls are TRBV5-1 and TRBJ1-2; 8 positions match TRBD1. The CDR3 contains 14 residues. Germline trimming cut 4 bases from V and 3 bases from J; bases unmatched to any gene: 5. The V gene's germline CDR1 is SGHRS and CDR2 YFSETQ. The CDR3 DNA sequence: TGCGCCAGCAGCCCAGGACAGGGAGACTATGGCTACACCTTC. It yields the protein CASSPGQGDYGYTF. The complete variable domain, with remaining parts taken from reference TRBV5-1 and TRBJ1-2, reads KAGVTQTPRYLIKTRGQQVTLSCSPISGHRSVSWYQQTPGQGLQFLFEYFSETQRNKGNFPGRFSGRQFSNSRSEMNVSTLELGDSALYLCASSPGQGDYGYTFGSGTRLTVV.

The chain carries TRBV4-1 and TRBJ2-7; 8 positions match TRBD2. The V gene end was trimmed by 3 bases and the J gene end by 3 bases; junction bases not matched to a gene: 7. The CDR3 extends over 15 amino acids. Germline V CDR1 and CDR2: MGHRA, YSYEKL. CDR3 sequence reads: CASSHPGLEVYEQYF. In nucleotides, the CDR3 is TGCGCCAGCAGCCACCCGGGACTAGAAGTCTACGAGCAGTACTTC.

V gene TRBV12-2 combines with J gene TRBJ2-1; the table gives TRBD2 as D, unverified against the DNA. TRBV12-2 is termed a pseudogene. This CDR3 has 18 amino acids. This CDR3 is CASRPFKRWASGDNEQFF. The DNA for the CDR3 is TGTGCAAGTCGCCCGTTCAAAAGGTGGGCTAGCGGTGACAATGAGCAGTTCTTC.

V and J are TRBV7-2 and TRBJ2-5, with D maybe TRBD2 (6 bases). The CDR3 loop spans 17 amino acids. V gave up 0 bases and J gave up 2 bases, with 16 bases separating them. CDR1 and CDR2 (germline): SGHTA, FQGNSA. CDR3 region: CASSLARGGMTQETQYF. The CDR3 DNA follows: TGTGCCAGCAGCTTAGCGAGGGGCGGGATGACTCAAGAGACCCAGTACTTC.

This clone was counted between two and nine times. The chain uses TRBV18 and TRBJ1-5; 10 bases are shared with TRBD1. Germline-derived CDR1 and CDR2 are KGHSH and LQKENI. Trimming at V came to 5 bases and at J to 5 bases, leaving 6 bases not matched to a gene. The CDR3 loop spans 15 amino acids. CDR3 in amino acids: CASSFFGTGDQPQHF. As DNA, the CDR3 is TGTGCCAGCTCATTTTTTGGGACAGGGGATCAGCCCCAGCATTTT.

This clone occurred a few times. The CDR3 loop reads CSASARDRGNYGYTF. In DNA form, the CDR3 reads TGCAGTGCTAGTGCCCGGGACAGGGGAAACTATGGCTACACCTTC. This sequence joins TRBV20-1 and TRBJ1-2, with 10 bases identical to TRBD1. This CDR3 contains 15 residues. Germline CDR1 DFQATT, CDR2 SNEGSKA (reference sequence). V was clipped by 3 bases and J by 2 bases; unmatched bases: 6.

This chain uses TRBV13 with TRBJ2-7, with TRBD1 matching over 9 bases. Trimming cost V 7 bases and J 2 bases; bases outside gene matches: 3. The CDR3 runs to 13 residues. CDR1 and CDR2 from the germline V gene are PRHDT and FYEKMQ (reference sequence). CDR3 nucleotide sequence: TGTGCCAGCAAGACAGGGGGGACCTACGAGCAGTACTTC. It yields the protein CASKTGGTYEQYF.